These T cell receptor beta chains were read from a single sample in a study of cytomegalovirus exposure and HLA in healthy donors. This table comes from immunoSEQ multiplex PCR, and its TCRdb copy is limited to in-frame clones, with some not included. The sample consists of about 170,000 clones, around 78% of them appearing once. Sequenced sample: PBMCs. These receptors all stem from a woman in her 30s in good health and CMV-seropositive. CDR3s include the opening cysteine and the closing phenylalanine or tryptophan. The order of the fields is J gene, D gene, clone size, CDR3 length, V gene, CDR3 protein, CDR3 DNA. D genes are given only for firm matches. Clone size is stated in some rows and not others, as once, few, many or a class when expanded.

>TRBJ1-1|.|.|15|TRBV5-5
CASSLGVVGATEAFF
TGTGCCAGCAGCTTGGGGGTCGTGGGGGCGACTGAAGCTTTCTTT
>TRBJ1-2|TRBD1|.|13|TRBV7-9
CASSLVGTDGYTF
TGTGCCAGCAGCTTAGTCGGGACAGATGGCTACACCTTC
>TRBJ1-1|.|.|13|TRBV6-5
CASSPGQYTEAFF
TGTGCCAGCAGCCCTGGACAGTACACTGAAGCTTTCTTT
>TRBJ1-2|.|.|14|TRBV6-5
CASSLDNGNYGYTF
TGTGCCAGCAGCCTCGACAACGGAAACTATGGCTACACCTTC
>TRBJ1-4|.|.|16|TRBV7-9
CASSLVSGATNEKLFF
TGTGCCAGCAGCTTAGTGTCGGGGGCAACTAATGAAAAACTGTTTTTT
>TRBJ1-1|.|.|13|TRBV11-2
CASSEARYTEAFF
TGTGCCAGCAGCGAGGCACGTTACACTGAAGCTTTCTTT
>TRBJ2-4|.|.|13|TRBV12-5
CASGQQGKNIQYF
TGTGCTAGTGGTCAGCAGGGGAAAAACATTCAGTACTTC
>TRBJ2-5|.|.|17|TRBV7-8
CASSTSLTGGGQETQYF
TGTGCCAGCAGCACCTCCCTCACAGGGGGGGGGCAAGAGACCCAGTACTTC
>TRBJ1-2|TRBD1|.|15|TRBV7-8
CASSPSGTGSYGYTF
TGTGCCAGCAGCCCGTCCGGGACAGGGTCCTATGGCTACACCTTC
>TRBJ1-1|.|once|14|TRBV7-2
CASSLGGGLGEAFF
TGTGCCAGCAGCTTAGGGGGGGGACTGGGTGAAGCTTTCTTT
>TRBJ2-3|TRBD1|.|17|TRBV9
CASSFTRGTGGTDTQYF
TGTGCCAGCAGCTTCACCCGGGGGACAGGGGGCACAGATACGCAGTATTTT
>TRBJ1-1|.|.|14|TRBV18
CASSPQWSQTEAFF
TGTGCCAGCTCACCACAGTGGAGCCAGACTGAAGCTTTCTTT
>TRBJ1-2|.|.|13|TRBV29-1
CSVAPGTGNHPSF
.
>TRBJ2-7|TRBD1|.|16|TRBV5-6
CASSLSRDSRPYEQYF
TGTGCCAGCAGCTTATCCAGGGACAGCCGCCCCTACGAGCAGTACTTC
>TRBJ1-4|.|few|18|TRBV4-3
CASSQEEVLAKQDEKLFF
TGCGCCAGCAGCCAAGAAGAAGTCTTGGCAAAACAGGATGAAAAACTGTTTTTT
>TRBJ1-2|TRBD1|.|15|TRBV4-1
CASSQVNRGGYGYTF
TGCGCCAGCAGCCAAGTTAACAGGGGGGGGTATGGCTACACCTTC
>TRBJ1-5|.|.|13|TRBV7-2
CASSDQGYQPQHF
TGTGCCAGCAGCGATCAGGGATATCAGCCCCAGCATTTT
>TRBJ2-5|TRBD1|.|14|TRBV9
CASSAGGVGETQYF
TGTGCCAGCAGCGCAGGGGGTGTGGGAGAGACCCAGTACTTC
>TRBJ2-3|TRBD1|.|15|TRBV5-4
CASSQDRDGTDTQYF
TGTGCCAGCAGCCAAGACAGGGACGGGACAGATACGCAGTATTTT
>TRBJ1-2|.|.|12|TRBV5-6
CASSWGTGTNTF
.
>TRBJ2-7|TRBD2|.|17|TRBV7-6
CASSLAPAGAPGDEQYF
TGTGCCAGCAGCTTAGCCCCAGCGGGAGCCCCGGGCGACGAGCAGTACTTC
>TRBJ2-1|TRBD2|.|15|TRBV6-5
CASSPRLAGWNEQFF
TGTGCCAGCAGCCCCCGACTAGCGGGGTGGAATGAGCAGTTCTTC
>TRBJ2-3|TRBD2|.|13|TRBV19
CASSGGGTDTQYF
TGTGCCAGTAGTGGGGGGGGCACAGATACGCAGTATTTT
>TRBJ1-2|.|.|13|TRBV5-4
CASSLQGTGGYTF
TGTGCCAGCAGTTTACAGGGAACAGGTGGCTACACCTTC
>TRBJ1-1|.|once|13|TRBV5-1
CASSTQGPAEAFF
TGCGCCAGCAGCACCCAGGGGCCCGCTGAAGCTTTCTTT
>TRBJ2-2|.|.|15|TRBV7-7
CASSLIRGPTGELFF
TGTGCCAGCAGCTTAATTAGGGGCCCTACCGGGGAGCTGTTTTTT
>TRBJ2-2|TRBD1|.|16|TRBV29-1
CSVGFRDRGLTGELFF
TGCAGCGTTGGGTTCCGGGACAGGGGGCTCACCGGGGAGCTGTTTTTT
>TRBJ2-7|TRBD2|.|13|TRBV6-5
CASSYGRAYEQYF
TGTGCCAGCAGTTACGGGAGGGCCTACGAGCAGTACTTC
>TRBJ2-2|TRBD1|.|15|TRBV7-2
CASSAQGARIGELFF
TGTGCCAGCAGCGCACAGGGGGCAAGGATCGGGGAGCTGTTTTTT
>TRBJ2-5|.|.|13|TRBV7-7
CASSLQYQETQYF
TGTGCCAGCAGCTTACAATACCAAGAGACCCAGTACTTC
>TRBJ1-2|.|.|12|TRBV6-5
CASTRGAGGYTF
TGTGCCAGCACCCGGGGGGCTGGTGGCTACACCTTC
>TRBJ2-7|TRBD2|.|14|TRBV6-5
CASSQDRTGGEQYF
TGTGCCAGCAGTCAGGACCGGACGGGGGGCGAGCAGTACTTC
>TRBJ2-5|.|.|14|TRBV2
CATRGGRRQETQYF
TGTGCCACCCGCGGAGGGCGCCGCCAAGAGACCCAGTACTTC